Sequencing of this TCR beta chain was carried out in a study of cytomegalovirus exposure and HLA in healthy donors. The PCR was carried out with 60 Vbeta primers and 13 Jbeta primers. Data came from immunoSEQ multiplex PCR; TCRdb stores just in-frame clones and leaves some out. Of 110,000 or so clones listed, roughly 82% were seen once; the top ten hold approximately 1.5%. Germline V lookup: CDR1 LNHNV, CDR2 YYDKDF (reference sequence). The ends were cut back, 5 bases at V and 3 bases at J, with 20 bases in the middle. The CDR3 is 17 amino acids. This receptor was taken from a woman in her late teens or twenties in good health and CMV-seronegative. Sequencing used PBMCs. The V and J genes are TRBV15 and TRBJ1-5; D might be TRBD1 (6 bases). The CDR3 protein is CATSGRGAVQVNQPQHF. The CDR3 coding sequence is TGTGCCACCAGCGGACGGGGGGCCGTTCAAGTCAATCAGCCCCAGCATTTT.